This is a list of T cell receptor beta chains from one sample in a study of cytomegalovirus exposure and HLA in healthy donors. Using immunoSEQ multiplex PCR, the repertoire was profiled, and TCRdb retains in-frame clones only, with some absent. This table has 100,000 to 150,000 clones, roughly 80% appearing once. The source material was PBMCs. These receptors came from a young man in good health and CMV-seropositive. Both conserved end residues are part of each CDR3. Fields, in order: V gene, clone size, J gene, D gene, CDR3 DNA, CDR3 protein. A D gene is named only where the DNA matches it firmly. The listing skips clone size in some rows; elsewhere it reads once, few, many or a size class.

TRBV6-1	few	TRBJ2-7	TRBD1	TGTGCCAGCAGTGAAGGGGACAGCTCCTACGAGCAGTACTTC	CASSEGDSSYEQYF
TRBV30	.	TRBJ1-2	.	TGTGCCTGGAGTGTCGCGAGGGGGTATGGCTACACCTTC	CAWSVARGYGYTF
TRBV5-1	.	TRBJ1-2	.	TGCGCCAGCAGCTTGGTCGGCAGGGCTGGCTACACCTTC	CASSLVGRAGYTF
TRBV6-6	.	TRBJ2-5	TRBD1	TGTGCCAGCAGTACCGGGGACAGTTCGGAGACCCAGTACTTC	CASSTGDSSETQYF
TRBV7-6	.	TRBJ2-3	TRBD2	TGTGCCAGCAGCTTAGCGGGGGGGAGGGATACGCAGTATTTT	CASSLAGGRDTQYF
TRBV25-1	.	TRBJ2-1	TRBD1	TGTGCCAGCAGACAGGGGGGCTTCAACAATGAGCAGTTCTTC	CASRQGGFNNEQFF
TRBV19	.	TRBJ2-7	.	TGTGCCAGTAGTATAGGGGCGCCCGCTTACGAGCAGTACTTC	CASSIGAPAYEQYF
TRBV19	.	TRBJ2-7	.	TGTGCCAGTAGTGGGGGCCCATGGGGCGAGCAGTACTTC	CASSGGPWGEQYF
TRBV7-6	.	TRBJ2-5	TRBD2	TGTGCCAGCAGCTTATTACCCGGGACTAGCGGGGGGAAGGAGACCCAGTACTTC	CASSLLPGTSGGKETQYF
TRBV7-3	few	TRBJ1-2	.	TGTGCCAGCAGCCAGGGAGGCCTCTATGGCTACACCTTC	CASSQGGLYGYTF
TRBV7-9	.	TRBJ1-2	TRBD1	TGTGCCAGCAGCTTAGGTGGTGGGACAGGGCCGGCTGGCTACACCTTC	CASSLGGGTGPAGYTF
TRBV30	.	TRBJ1-5	.	TGTGCCTGGAGTGGGGGGGGCGAGCAGCCCCAGCATTTT	CAWSGGGEQPQHF
TRBV28	.	TRBJ1-5	.	TGTGCCAGCAGTAATCGCAAGGGGCGCGGACAGCCCCAGCATTTT	CASSNRKGRGQPQHF
TRBV6-6	.	TRBJ1-5	.	TGTGCCAGCAGTTACTTAAAAAAACAGGGTAATCAGCCCCAGCATTTT	CASSYLKKQGNQPQHF
TRBV19	.	TRBJ1-5	.	TGTGCCAGTAGTACGGGACTCACTATGAGCAATCAGCCCCAGCATTTT	CASSTGLTMSNQPQHF